This T cell receptor (beta chain) was sequenced for a study of T cells in localized non-small cell lung cancer (dated by TCRdb to about 2020). Concerning the study at large: Comparing tumors with uninvolved tumor-adjacent lungs, the study looked at the T cell repertoires of hundreds of patients with early-stage NSCLC. A mean age of roughly 64 years was recorded for the NSCLC patients, of whom more than 120 were male and about a hundred were female. The cohort comprised 236 treatment-naïve NSCLC patients with resected, localized lung tumors.

In the germline V gene (reference sequence), CDR1 corresponds to LNHDA and CDR2 to SQIVND. Including cysteine and phenylalanine, the CDR3 has 15 amino acids. Only CDR3 DNA remains: 45 bases, in frame from the first base. V ends up 3 bases short and J 9 bases short, with an unmatched junction base count of 7. About this clone itself: There is no known antigen for this receptor. Base quality data are lacking; no much larger clone is found one base away.

Here is what the overall study found, with its caveats: The highest T cell clonality was observed in uninvolved tumor-adjacent lung, where clonality exceeded that of tumor, suggesting that antigenic responses were more focused in uninvolved tumor-adjacent lung. Longer overall survival was associated with higher T cell density in blood, whereas shorter survival was associated with higher clonality in adjacent lung. Because multi-region sequencing of the tumors was not done, intratumor heterogeneity could not be ruled out. Because of the exploratory design, TCR variables were selected using unadjusted p-values without false-discovery rate correction. Of the top 100 tumor clones, a median of roughly 53 were detected in paired uninvolved adjacent lung; under 35 were also among that lung's top 100.

At diagnosis, tumor, uninvolved tumor-adjacent lung and peripheral blood were collected and then preserved as a mix of FFPE and fresh-frozen material. For TCR repertoire profiling, blood samples were analyzed in the form of peripheral blood mononuclear cells. TCR beta CDR3 regions were sequenced from DNA using the immunoSEQ Assay. As for the original processing: T cell density was computed as TCR beta template counts normalized to usable DNA estimated by amplifying housekeeping genes. Using the preseqR package, richness was estimated by extrapolating to 120,000 templates for tissue samples and 400,000 templates for PBMC samples. Clonality was defined as one minus Pielou's evenness. Tissue-enriched TCRs were identified through differential abundance testing performed on productive amino-acid clonotypes, with a minimum total count of 5 and an alpha of 0.1. The Jaccard Index and the Morisita Overlap Index were used to measure how much the repertoires overlapped between compartments. TCR beta CDR3s were clustered by GLIPH together with public tetramer-defined viral CDR3s, and at least three viral sequences plus V-gene enrichment were required for viral motifs. This immuneACCESS table, as held by TCRdb, lists in-frame sequences with V and J called but not all clones. Of the missing ones, under half trace to an unresolved V gene in checked studies; the others have no known cause. D and trimming come from the DNA, and the V and J calls and clone size come from that table. For this sample the table gives tens of thousands of clones, of which around 82% were detected only once. The ten largest make up approximately 9.6% of the sample.

This TCR derives from a female donor older than 55 with stage I lung adenocarcinoma. The chain couples TRBV19 to TRBJ1-6, with 8 central nucleotides matching TRBD1. The material was peripheral blood, obtained before any cancer treatment. The CDR3 has the sequence CASSIEGQGSSPLHF. The sequence in DNA is TGTGCCAGTAGTATCGAAGGACAGGGAAGTTCACCCCTCCACTTT.